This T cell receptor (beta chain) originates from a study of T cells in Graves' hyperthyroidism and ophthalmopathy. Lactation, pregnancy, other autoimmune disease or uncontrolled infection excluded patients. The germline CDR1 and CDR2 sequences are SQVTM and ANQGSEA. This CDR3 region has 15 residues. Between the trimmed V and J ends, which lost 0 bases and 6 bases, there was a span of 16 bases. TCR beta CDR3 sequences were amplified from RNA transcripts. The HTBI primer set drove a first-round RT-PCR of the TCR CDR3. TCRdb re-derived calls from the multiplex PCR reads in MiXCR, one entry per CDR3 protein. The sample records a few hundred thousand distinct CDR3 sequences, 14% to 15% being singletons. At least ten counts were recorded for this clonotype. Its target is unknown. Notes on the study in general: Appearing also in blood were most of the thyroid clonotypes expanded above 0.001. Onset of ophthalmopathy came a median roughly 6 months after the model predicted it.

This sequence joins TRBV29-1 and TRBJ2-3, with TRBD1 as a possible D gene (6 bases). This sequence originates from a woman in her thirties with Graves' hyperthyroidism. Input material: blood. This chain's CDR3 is CSVEDDPRGRDTQYF. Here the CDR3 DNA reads TGCAGCGTTGAAGATGACCCCAGGGGCCGGGATACGCAGTATTTT.